The clone carrying this T cell receptor (beta chain) has a handful of counts. Antigen specificity is unknown. The source of the sample is a study of response to subunit inactivated influenza vaccine. CDR1 and CDR2 (germline): MNHNS, SASEGT. V dropped 6 bases and J dropped 1 base, with 13 bases sitting between them. CDR3 size: 15 residues. Study-level points and caveats: The authors offered the suggestion that each seasonal influenza vaccination recruits few new T cells.

MiXCR, applied by TCRdb to the RT-PCR reads, yields one record per CDR3 protein. The profile covers hundreds of thousands of distinct CDR3 sequences, with 12% to 15% appearing a single time and 6.5% to 8% taken by the ten largest. The TCR originated in a man over 45 who received an inactivated influenza vaccine. The material was PBMCs from blood, obtained approximately 15 days before vaccination. The V call is TRBV6-1, the J call TRBJ2-1, with D perhaps matching TRBD2 (6 bases). In DNA form, the CDR3 reads TGTGCCAGCAGCGGGCTAGCGACGTCCTACAATGAGCAGTTCTTC. Encoded protein: CASSGLATSYNEQFF.